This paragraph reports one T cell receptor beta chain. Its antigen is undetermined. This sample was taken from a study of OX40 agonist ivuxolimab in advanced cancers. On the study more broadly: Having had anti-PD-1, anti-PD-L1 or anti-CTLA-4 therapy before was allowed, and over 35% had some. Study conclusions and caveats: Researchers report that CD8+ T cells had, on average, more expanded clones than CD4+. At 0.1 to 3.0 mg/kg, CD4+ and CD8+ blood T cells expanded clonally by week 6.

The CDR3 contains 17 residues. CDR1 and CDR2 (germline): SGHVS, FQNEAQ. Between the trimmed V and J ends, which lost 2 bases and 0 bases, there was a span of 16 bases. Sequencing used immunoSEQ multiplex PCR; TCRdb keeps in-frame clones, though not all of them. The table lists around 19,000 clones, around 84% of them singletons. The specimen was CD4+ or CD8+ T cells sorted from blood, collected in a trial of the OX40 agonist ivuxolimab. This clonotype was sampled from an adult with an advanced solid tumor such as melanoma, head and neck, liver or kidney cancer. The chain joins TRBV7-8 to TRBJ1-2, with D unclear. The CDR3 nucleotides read TGTGCCAGCAGCTTAACACTTGGGTCTAAAGCTAACTATGGCTACACCTTC. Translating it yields CASSLTLGSKANYGYTF.